These T cell receptor beta chains were read from a single sample in a study of cytomegalovirus exposure and HLA in healthy donors. Repertoires were generated with immunoSEQ multiplex PCR, while TCRdb's copy carries only in-frame clones and drops some. The repertoire holds roughly 150,000 clones, with approximately 82% as singletons. Input material: PBMCs. The receptor source for this set is a male donor in good health and CMV-seronegative. The CDR3 runs from the conserved cysteine through the conserved F or W. The D gene is left open where the match is weak. Not all rows give a size; the values are once, few, many and, for expanded clones, a class.

>TRBJ1-1|.|.|TRBV5-8|13
CASNRWSDTEAFF
TGTGCCAGCAACAGATGGTCGGACACTGAAGCTTTCTTT
>TRBJ1-4|.|.|TRBV4-3|13
CASSQSTTEKLFF
TGCGCCAGCAGCCAATCAACAACTGAAAAACTGTTTTTT
>TRBJ2-7|TRBD2|.|TRBV7-2|15
CASSLGAGGTYEQYF
TGTGCCAGCAGCTTAGGGGCGGGGGGGACCTACGAGCAGTACTTC
>TRBJ2-4|TRBD1|.|TRBV29-1|13
CSVVGGFHNIQYF
TGCAGCGTTGTAGGGGGCTTTCACAACATTCAGTACTTC
>TRBJ1-1|.|.|TRBV6-1|11
CASDRNTEAFF
TGTGCCAGTGACAGAAACACTGAAGCTTTCTTT
>TRBJ2-7|.|.|TRBV4-3|13
CASSQEGSYEQYF
TGCGCCAGCAGCCAAGAGGGCAGCTACGAGCAGTACTTC
>TRBJ2-2|.|.|TRBV6-1|13
CASRKGVTGELFF
TGTGCCAGCAGAAAAGGGGTTACCGGGGAGCTGTTTTTT
>TRBJ2-5|.|.|TRBV6-6|15
CASTTGGGRVETQYF
TGTGCCAGCACCACCGGAGGGGGGAGGGTCGAGACCCAGTACTTC
>TRBJ1-5|.|.|TRBV5-6|15
CASSLRDPLREPQHF
TGTGCCAGCAGCTTAAGAGATCCCCTCCGCGAGCCCCAGCATTTT
>TRBJ1-1|.|.|TRBV6-5|13
CASSYSNTVEAFF
TGTGCCAGCAGTTACTCGAATACGGTAGAAGCTTTCTTT
>TRBJ1-4|TRBD1|.|TRBV6-6|14
CASSPTGGNEKLFF
TGTGCCAGCAGCCCTACAGGGGGAAATGAAAAACTGTTTTTT
>TRBJ1-3|.|once|TRBV4-1|18
CASSRLDSPESSGNTIYF
TGCGCCAGCAGCCGCCTAGACAGTCCCGAGAGCTCTGGAAACACCATATATTTT
>TRBJ2-5|TRBD1|.|TRBV2|13
CASRRGQGETQYF
TGTGCCAGCAGGAGGGGACAGGGAGAGACCCAGTACTTC
>TRBJ2-7|TRBD2|.|TRBV7-8|15
CASSPRAGLAYEQYF
TGTGCCAGCAGCCCCCGAGCGGGGTTAGCCTACGAGCAGTACTTC
>TRBJ2-5|.|few|TRBV2|14
CASKRTDRQETQYF
TGTGCCAGCAAACGAACCGACAGACAAGAGACCCAGTACTTC
>TRBJ1-1|TRBD1|once|TRBV7-2|15
CASSPGGALNTEAFF
TGTGCCAGCAGCCCAGGGGGCGCCTTGAACACTGAAGCTTTCTTT
>TRBJ1-1|.|.|TRBV28|14
CASTPGALNTEAFF
TGTGCCAGCACCCCAGGGGCCCTTAACACTGAAGCTTTCTTT